This T cell receptor beta chain was identified during a study of beta chain features in type 1 diabetes. About the study: Similarity in age, gender and cell yields was seen between patients and healthy donors. Points from the study as a whole: People with Type 1 diabetes carried modestly yet significantly shorter TCRB CDR3s in all four CD4+ subsets. Researchers reported that naive, central memory and Treg TCRB repertoires appeared more similar in patients than in healthy donors.

A word on this clone: Its specificity is not known.

The authors reverse transcribed all of the isolated RNA, so sequencing captured expressed TCRB transcripts. Libraries were prepared by immunoSEQ multiplex PCR; TCRdb keeps only in-frame clonotypes and omits some of them. The sample has 280,000 or so clones; 15% are singletons. The specimen sequenced was naive CD4+ T cells from blood. This receptor was taken from a man aged 18 to 30 with type 1 diabetes.

This CDR3 reads CASSLRVLRDRDTGELFF. DNA of the CDR3: TGTGCCAGCAGCTTACGTGTCTTGAGGGACAGGGACACCGGGGAGCTGTTTTTT. The V and J genes are TRBV7-9 and TRBJ2-2, with TRBD1 identical over 9 bases. Germline CDR1 SEHNR, CDR2 FQNEAQ (reference sequence). The ends lost 2 bases at V and 3 bases at J; junction bases unmatched: 10. The CDR3 runs 18 residues.